This TCR beta chain was identified during a study of cytomegalovirus exposure and HLA in healthy donors. Germline V gene lookup returns CDR1 GTSNPN and CDR2 SVGIG (reference sequence). The CDR3 covers 15 residues. J lost 7 bases, V lost 3 bases, and 9 bases had no gene match. The PCR employed 60 Vbeta primers together with 13 Jbeta primers. Repertoires were generated with immunoSEQ multiplex PCR, while TCRdb's copy carries only in-frame clones and drops some. Of some 170,000 clones listed, just over 75% are singletons. This clone was seen a handful of times. Its antigen is undetermined. Points from the study as a whole: Whilst most TCR sequences proved rare, a subset of public TCRs occurred across many donors.

Sequencing was done on a sample of PBMCs. This chain joins TRBV30 and TRBJ2-4; 10 positions match TRBD1. The sequence came from a middle-aged woman in good health and CMV-seronegative. The CDR3 bases are TGTGCCTGGAGGTGGACGGGACAGGGGATGAACATTCAGTACTTC. It yields the protein CAWRWTGQGMNIQYF.